The next 14 T cell receptor beta chains were all read from a single sample in a study of metastatic and nonmetastatic thyroid tumors. Thyroid surgery took place with no prior treatment in any patient. MiXCR re-clonotyped the PCR reads for TCRdb. The table lists about 40,000 clones, roughly a sixth of them singletons, with approximately 10% in the top ten. The sequencing sample was made of tumor tissue. These TCRs come from a female donor with papillary thyroid cancer or a benign thyroid nodule (not recorded which). Some clones in this sample may be carry-over from other donors' samples.

This clone was found a few times. This specimen includes other DNA sequences encoding the same CDR3. The chain links TRBV12-3 or TRBV12-4 to TRBJ1-1, with a possible D match to TRBD1 (6 bases). CDR3 size: 17 residues. V gave up 9 bases and J gave up 0 bases, with 23 bases separating them. CDR3 in DNA: TGTGCCAGTAGCCCCCCCGGTACAGGGCGAATGAACACTGAAGCTTTCTTT. Translated: CASSPPGTGRMNTEAFF.

This clone was observed at least ten times. The chain recombines TRBV30 with TRBJ2-3; the match to TRBD2 covers 10 bases. The CDR3 is 15 amino acids. With V trimmed by 0 bases and J by 5 bases, 5 bases remained unmatched. The germline V gene has CDR1 GTSNPN and CDR2 SVGIG (reference sequence). The CDR3 reads CAWSVISGRGDTQYF. For the CDR3, the DNA is TGTGCCTGGAGTGTAATAAGCGGGAGGGGAGATACGCAGTATTTT. The full variable domain, completed using reference TRBV30 and TRBJ2-3, is SQTIHQWPATLVQPVGSPLSLECTVEGTSNPNLYWYRQAAGRGLQLLFYSVGIGQISSEVPQNLSASRPQDRQFILSSKKLLLSDSGFYLCAWSVISGRGDTQYFGPGTRLTVL.

To note about this clone: This may come from a read error, since a much larger clone is one base off. V gene TRBV7-9 combines with J gene TRBJ2-1, with no clear D. CDR3 length: 12 amino acids. Trimming shortened V by 1 base and J by 9 bases, and 7 bases separated the two germline ends. CDR1 and CDR2 (germline): SEHNR, FQNEAQ (reference sequence). The CDR3 sequence is CASSLVSSEQFF. Written as DNA, the CDR3 is TGTGCCAGCAGCTTAGTTTCTAGTGAGCAGTTCTTC.

This clone was detected many times. The chain is built from TRBV27 and TRBJ2-1, with D perhaps TRBD2 (6 bases). Germline lookup yields CDR1 MNHEY and CDR2 SMNVEV (reference sequence). CDR3 size: 14 residues. V shed 5 bases and J shed 7 bases, with 15 bases lying between them. The CDR3, as DNA: TGTGCCAGCAGTCCCCTGGGGGAGGAGAATGAGCAGTTCTTC. This sequence encodes CASSPLGEENEQFF.

This clone was seen at least ten times. This chain uses TRBV6-1 with TRBJ1-2; a weak D match, TRBD1 (5 bases). The CDR3 has 13 residues. The V end lost 6 bases, the J end lost 2 bases, and 10 bases lay between the germline ends. From germline, CDR1 is MNHNS and CDR2 SASEGT. The CDR3 bases are TGTGCCAGCAGCCCATCAGGGAACTATGGCTACACCTTC. Translating gives CASSPSGNYGYTF.

This clone was counted at least ten times. CDR3 sequence: CASSLYRAIGELFF. CDR3 nucleotide sequence: TGTGCCAGCAGCTTATACAGGGCAATCGGGGAGCTGTTTTTT. V gene TRBV7-2 combines with J gene TRBJ2-2, with D maybe TRBD1 (6 bases). Trimming pared 2 bases from V and 7 bases from J, leaving 11 bases between. The CDR3 is made up of 14 amino acids. CDR1 SGHTA and CDR2 FQGNSA come from the germline V gene.

The chain has TRBV19 and TRBJ2-2; D is unresolved. With 4 bases removed from V and 4 bases from J, the gap between germline ends came to 16 bases. Germline V lookup: CDR1 LNHDA, CDR2 SQIVND (reference sequence). The CDR3 is made up of 16 amino acids. The CDR3 nucleotides read TGTGCCAGTAGTACTCCGCAAGGGTGTCTCACCGGGGAGCTGTTTTTT. Translated, it gives CASSTPQGCLTGELFF.

The CDR3 nucleotides are TGTGCCAGCAGCTCACAGGAGAGCTCTGGAAACACCATATATTTT. Its translation is CASSSQESSGNTIYF. The J gene is TRBJ1-3, the V gene TRBV7-9, with D tentatively TRBD1 (5 bases). CDR1 and CDR2 (germline): SEHNR, FQNEAQ (reference sequence). The V end was cut by 4 bases, the J end by 0 bases, with 10 bases between. This CDR3 region has 15 residues.

The chain has TRBV5-4 and TRBJ1-2; D is unclear. The CDR3 spans 17 residues. Germline V lookup: CDR1 SGHNT, CDR2 YYREEE (reference sequence). Trimming shortened V by 0 bases and J by 5 bases, and 20 bases separated the two germline ends. CDR3: CASSLARTGFSSYGYTF. CDR3 DNA sequence: TGTGCCAGCAGCTTGGCCCGGACGGGATTCTCGTCTTATGGCTACACCTTC.

The rearrangement joins TRBV27 to TRBJ2-1, with a possible D match to TRBD1 (5 bases). CDR1 is MNHEY, CDR2 SMNVEV, per germline (reference sequence). This CDR3 is 17 amino acids long. The V and J ends lost 8 bases and 8 bases respectively, with 28 bases between them. The DNA for the CDR3 is TGTGCCAGCGGGGCTCCGATGGAGACAGACCCTTGCGATGAGCAGTTCTTC. Translated: CASGAPMETDPCDEQFF.

The chain employs TRBV5-1 and TRBJ2-1; no definite D call. Per the germline V gene, CDR1 is SGHRS and CDR2 is YFSETQ. The V and J ends lost 1 base and 5 bases respectively, with 4 bases between them. CDR3 length: 12 amino acids. In DNA form, the CDR3 reads TGCGCCAGCAGCTTGTTTAACAATGAGCAGTTCTTC. The encoded protein is CASSLFNNEQFF.

This clone was counted many times. The rearrangement links TRBV7-2 to TRBJ2-2; D is possibly TRBD2 (6 bases). Germline assignment: CDR1 SGHTA and CDR2 FQGNSA. CDR3 size: 16 residues. V gave up 3 bases and J gave up 2 bases, with 13 bases separating them. CDR3 sequence reads: CASSFVGGPNTGELFF. CDR3 DNA: TGTGCCAGCAGCTTCGTCGGGGGACCTAACACCGGGGAGCTGTTTTTT. Drawing the rest from reference TRBV7-2 and TRBJ2-2, the complete variable domain is GAGVSQSPSNKVTEKGKDVELRCDPISGHTALYWYRQSLGQGLEFLIYFQGNSAPDKSGLPSDRFSAERTGGSVSTLTIQRTQQEDSAVYLCASSFVGGPNTGELFFGEGSRLTVL.

In this sample, this clone turned up many times. This chain links TRBV19 with TRBJ2-3; weak D call: TRBD1 (6 bases). The CDR3 runs to 15 residues. From germline, CDR1 is LNHDA and CDR2 SQIVND (reference sequence). Between the trimmed V and J ends, which lost 5 bases and 1 base, there was a span of 13 bases. CDR3 residues: CASSSNRVGTDTQYF. The CDR3 bases are TGTGCCAGTAGTTCGAACAGGGTAGGCACAGATACGCAGTATTTT.

Comments on this clone: A much larger clone differs by one base, so this may be a read error. Other DNA sequences in this specimen translate into the identical CDR3. The chain carries TRBV5-1 and TRBJ2-7; D possibly corresponds to TRBD2 (5 bases). Looked up from germline, CDR1 is SGHRS and CDR2 is YFSETQ. This CDR3 has 13 amino acids. CDR3 protein: CVSSSNRRREQYF. CDR3 DNA: TGCGTCAGCAGCTCAAACCGGAGGCGGGAGCAGTACTTC.